The source of this T cell receptor (beta chain) is a study of Tregs in tolerant kidney transplant recipients. Study observations and caveats: Tregs expanded with activated donor B cells seemed most donor-specific. Validation in larger populations is needed because few patients were studied.

The method was immunoSEQ multiplex PCR; TCRdb's version includes in-frame clones alone and lacks a portion of them. Found here are about 240,000 clones, 80% to 85% of them singletons; the top ten hold about 0.58%. The table lists this clone with a few counts. Its antigen remains unknown. This CDR3 has 14 residues. The V end lost 3 bases, the J end lost 0 bases, and 8 bases lay between the germline ends. Germline V CDR1 and CDR2: LNHDA, SQIVND (reference sequence). The chain uses TRBV19 and TRBJ1-1; no reliable D call. This TCR was sampled from a human donor in good health. Source material: CD4+ T cells from blood. DNA for the CDR3: TGTGCCAGTAGTATGGGGTTGGTGAACACTGAAGCTTTCTTT. It yields the protein CASSMGLVNTEAFF.